The T cell receptor beta chain described here comes from a study of blood T cell repertoires in COVID-19. The V segment lost 3 bases and the J segment 0 bases; nucleotides outside the gene matches: 4. This CDR3 is built from 16 residues. Germline V CDR1 and CDR2: LGHDT, YNNKEL (reference sequence). Produced via immunoSEQ multiplex PCR; TCRdb's table is partial and in-frame only. The repertoire has about 130,000 clones, around 87% of them found once; the top ten carry about 18%. The chain is built from TRBV3-1 (or the pseudogene TRBV3-2) and TRBJ1-1, with TRBD1 matching over 10 bases. Sequenced sample: peripheral blood. This clonotype was sampled from a woman in her 50s who had recovered from COVID-19. The CDR3 protein is CASSQGTGAVNTEAFF. CDR3 sequence (DNA): TGTGCCAGCAGCCAGGGGACAGGGGCAGTGAACACTGAAGCTTTCTTT.